These 30 T cell receptor beta chains originate from one sample sequenced in a study of T cell repertoires in cytomegalovirus infection. For these receptors, no antigen is known. TCRdb reprocessed the reads with MiXCR, giving one entry per CDR3 protein. The sample includes approximately 83,000 distinct CDR3 sequences, about 24% of them seen just once. Sequenced here: CD8+ T cells from cultured PBMCs, sampled from culture after CMV antigen stimulation. The receptors stem from a human donor in good health (CMV status not recorded). Some clones in this sample may be carry-over from other donors' samples.

This clonotype was observed a few times. The gene calls are TRBV6-5 and TRBJ1-5, with D hard to call. The germline V gene encodes CDR1 MNHEY and CDR2 SVGAGI. The CDR3 has 15 residues. The ends were cut back, 2 bases at V and 4 bases at J, with 12 bases in the middle. The CDR3: CASSYGQDLNQPQHF. DNA of the CDR3: TGTGCCAGCAGTTACGGGCAGGACCTAAATCAGCCCCAGCATTTT.

The chain uses TRBV4-3 and TRBJ1-1, with D perhaps TRBD1 (5 bases). CDR1 is LGHNA, CDR2 YSLEER, per germline. The CDR3 length is 17 residues. V was cut by 0 bases and J by 3 bases, with 17 bases left in between. The CDR3 DNA sequence: TGCGCCAGCAGCCAAGATCGACGCAGGGTGATGGACACTGAAGCTTTCTTT. Translation: CASSQDRRRVMDTEAFF.

The chain recombines TRBV27 with TRBJ2-5; 11 nucleotides line up with TRBD1. Per germline, CDR1 MNHEY and CDR2 SMNVEV (reference sequence). The CDR3 spans 15 residues. V shed 6 bases, J shed 4 bases, and the junction held 7 bases outside the gene matches. Written as DNA, the CDR3 is TGTGCCAGCAGACCTGGACAGGGGGCGGGAGAGACCCAGTACTTC. It codes for CASRPGQGAGETQYF.

This clonotype was seen many times. This chain connects TRBV6-2 or TRBV6-3 to TRBJ1-4; TRBD1 is a possible D gene (5 bases). The CDR3 loop spans 16 amino acids. Germline-derived CDR1 and CDR2 are MNHEY and SVGEGT. V was shortened by 2 bases and J by 8 bases, with 18 bases between the two germline ends. CDR3 nucleotides: TGTGCCAGCAGTTACACTACAGGAGACCCAACGGAAAAACTGTTTTTT. Protein product: CASSYTTGDPTEKLFF.

This clonotype showed up just a few times. This chain joins TRBV4-3 and TRBJ2-2; 10 bases are shared with TRBD2. V was clipped by 3 bases and J by 7 bases; unmatched bases: 5. CDR3 length: 15 residues. Germline V gene data show CDR1 as LGHNA and CDR2 as YSLEER. The CDR3 DNA reads TGCGCCAGCAGCCATGGACTAGCGGCCGGCGGGGAGCTGTTTTTT. It codes for CASSHGLAAGGELFF.

This clonotype appeared many times. This sequence joins TRBV27 and TRBJ1-1; 8 positions agree with TRBD1. J was trimmed by 0 bases and V by 5 bases; bases with no gene match: 5. Germline values: CDR1 MNHEY, CDR2 SMNVEV (reference sequence). This CDR3 is built from 15 residues. In DNA, the CDR3 is TGTGCCAGCAGTGCGAACAGGGGGGTGAACACTGAAGCTTTCTTT. This codes for CASSANRGVNTEAFF.

The CDR3 here is CASSPWTSGTDTQYF. The CDR3 DNA sequence: TGTGCCAGCAGTCCGTGGACTAGCGGGACAGATACGCAGTATTTT. This chain uses TRBV12-3 or TRBV12-4 with TRBJ2-3; 11 nucleotides align to TRBD2. Losses at the gene ends were 5 bases for V and 3 bases for J; bases not matched to a gene: 4. CDR3 size: 15 residues.

J is TRBJ2-7 and V is TRBV27, with no clear D. Trimming left V 5 bases short and J 0 bases short, with 11 bases between. CDR1 is MNHEY, CDR2 SMNVEV, per germline (reference sequence). The CDR3 has 14 residues. CDR3 loop: CASSRAASSYEQYF. The CDR3 DNA follows: TGTGCCAGCAGTAGGGCGGCCAGCTCCTACGAGCAGTACTTC.

Only a few counts were recorded for this clonotype. This chain uses TRBV4-1 with TRBJ1-2; D may be TRBD1 (6 bases). Trimming took 0 bases from V and 5 from J, leaving 13 bases between them. The germline V gene encodes CDR1 MGHRA and CDR2 YSYEKL. The CDR3 extends over 15 amino acids. CDR3 in DNA: TGCGCCAGCAGCCAAGATTGGGAGGGGGTATATGGCTACACCTTC. Its translation: CASSQDWEGVYGYTF.

This clonotype was counted a few times. The gene calls are TRBV6-1 and TRBJ2-3, with D perhaps matching TRBD1 (7 bases). Trimming removed 7 bases from V and 0 bases from J, with 14 bases in between. The CDR3 sequence is 15 residues long. Germline assignment: CDR1 MNHNS and CDR2 SASEGT. In nucleotides, the CDR3 is TGTGCCAGCACCCAGACAGGGACTAGCACAGATACGCAGTATTTT. Its translation is CASTQTGTSTDTQYF.

This clonotype was counted many times. The V call is TRBV4-1, the J call TRBJ2-5; 7 nucleotides match TRBD2. With V trimmed by 4 bases and J by 4 bases, 15 bases remained unmatched. In germline, CDR1 is MGHRA, CDR2 YSYEKL. The CDR3 length is 17 residues. The CDR3 is CASSPLGAGEMAETQYF. CDR3 coding DNA: TGCGCCAGCAGCCCCCTAGGGGCGGGAGAAATGGCAGAGACCCAGTACTTC.

The chain couples TRBV9 to TRBJ1-6; D is perhaps TRBD1 (5 bases). This CDR3 is built from 15 residues. CDR1 is SGDLS, CDR2 YYNGEE, per germline. Between the trimmed V and J ends, which lost 3 bases and 7 bases, there was a span of 14 bases. This chain's CDR3 is CASSETAIGNSPLHF. DNA for the CDR3: TGTGCCAGCAGCGAGACAGCCATCGGGAATTCACCCCTCCACTTT. Using reference TRBV9 and TRBJ1-6 for the parts outside the CDR3, the full variable domain is DSGVTQTPKHLITATGQRVTLRCSPRSGDLSVYWYQQSLDQGLQFLIQYYNGEERAKGNILERFSAQQFPDLHSELNLSSLELGDSALYFCASSETAIGNSPLHFGNGTRLTVT.

V gene TRBV5-6 combines with J gene TRBJ2-3; possibly TRBD2 for D (6 bases). This CDR3 contains 14 residues. V dropped 0 bases and J dropped 6 bases, with 11 bases sitting between them. The germline CDR1 and CDR2 sequences are SGHDT and YYEEEE. CDR3 loop: CASSLVGDSDTQYF. The CDR3, as DNA: TGTGCCAGCAGCTTGGTCGGGGACTCGGATACGCAGTATTTT.

V gene TRBV6-6 combines with J gene TRBJ1-5; no definite D call. Per the germline V gene, CDR1 is MNHNY and CDR2 is SVGAGI (reference sequence). With 6 bases removed from V and 1 base from J, the gap between germline ends came to 10 bases. This CDR3 contains 14 residues. CDR3 DNA: TGTGCCAGCAGAAAGGGTGCCAGCAATCAGCCCCAGCATTTT. It is translated as CASRKGASNQPQHF.

The gene calls are TRBV18 and TRBJ2-3; D gene uncertain. The length of the CDR3 is 14 residues. CDR1 is KGHSH and CDR2 is LQKENI in the germline V gene. V lost 3 bases to trimming and J lost 0 bases, with 7 bases between them. The CDR3 nucleotides read TGTGCCAGCTCACCGGCGCGGAGCACAGATACGCAGTATTTT. Encoded protein: CASSPARSTDTQYF.

This clonotype showed up just a few times. The genes are TRBV10-3 and TRBJ2-7; 9 positions agree with TRBD1. Germline CDR1 and CDR2: ENHRY and SYGVKD. This CDR3 comprises 15 residues. V lost 0 bases to trimming and J lost 3 bases; unmatched junction nucleotides: 3. Here the CDR3 reads CAISESSGQGYEQYF. DNA of the CDR3: TGTGCCATCAGTGAGTCGTCGGGACAGGGCTACGAGCAGTACTTC.

This clonotype turned up a few times. The rearrangement uses TRBV6-2 or TRBV6-3 and TRBJ2-3, with TRBD1 identical over 7 bases. CDR3 length equals 15 residues. The germline V gene has CDR1 MNHEY and CDR2 SVGEGT. V was pared by 6 bases and J by 0 bases, with 6 bases of the junction left unmatched. The chain's CDR3 is CASSRRQGSTDTQYF. The CDR3 nucleotides are TGTGCCAGCAGCCGGAGACAGGGAAGCACAGATACGCAGTATTTT.

The genes are TRBV9 and TRBJ2-1; 7 bases match TRBD1. With 3 bases clipped from V and 5 bases from J, the junction kept 11 bases outside the gene matches. This CDR3 comprises 16 residues. Germline lookup yields CDR1 SGDLS and CDR2 YYNGEE. CDR3 protein: CASSGGGRGQNNEQFF. CDR3 bases: TGTGCCAGCAGCGGAGGGGGCAGGGGACAAAACAATGAGCAGTTCTTC.

This clonotype was counted a few times. The gene calls are TRBV20-1 and TRBJ2-7; D gene uncertain. The germline V and J ends were trimmed by 1 base and 2 bases, with 15 bases remaining between them. The CDR3 has 15 amino acids. The germline V gene encodes CDR1 DFQATT and CDR2 SNEGSKA (reference sequence). The CDR3 loop reads CSARGPGSNPYEQYF. The CDR3 nucleotides read TGCAGTGCTAGAGGTCCGGGTTCGAATCCCTACGAGCAGTACTTC.

There are many counts of this clonotype. This chain links TRBV27 with TRBJ2-3; 9 bases agree with TRBD1. This CDR3 is built from 14 residues. Per the germline V gene, CDR1 is MNHEY and CDR2 is SMNVEV (reference sequence). The V segment lost 9 bases and the J segment 2 bases; nucleotides outside the gene matches: 6. The CDR3 region is CASNRGHNTDTQYF. The CDR3 DNA sequence: TGTGCCAGTAACAGGGGGCACAACACAGATACGCAGTATTTT.

The chain couples TRBV2 to TRBJ2-1; TRBD2 matches 13 bases. Germline V gene lookup returns CDR1 SNHLY and CDR2 FYNNEI. Losses at the gene ends were 3 bases for V and 2 bases for J; bases not matched to a gene: 7. The CDR3 consists of 18 residues. In DNA form, the CDR3 reads TGTGCCAGCAGTGATATACCGGGGACTAGCGGGGCCTACAATGAGCAGTTCTTC. It encodes CASSDIPGTSGAYNEQFF.

This clonotype was observed at least ten times. The chain's CDR3 is CASSPGQGWTEAFF. The CDR3 nucleotides are TGTGCCAGCAGTCCCGGACAGGGATGGACTGAAGCTTTCTTT. This sequence joins TRBV12-3 or TRBV12-4 and TRBJ1-1; 8 bases map to TRBD1. Germline trimming cut 5 bases from V and 5 bases from J; bases unmatched to any gene: 7. CDR3 size: 14 residues.

This chain joins TRBV14 and TRBJ2-7; the D gene is possibly TRBD1 (5 bases). The germline V gene has CDR1 SGHDN and CDR2 FVKESK. This CDR3 spans 13 amino acids. V shed 3 bases and J shed 3 bases, with 9 bases lying between them. The CDR3 DNA is TGTGCCAGCAGCCATGGGGCCCTCTACGAGCAGTACTTC. Its translation: CASSHGALYEQYF.

CDR3 nucleotides: TGTGCCAGCAGGGGGGGTAGCGGGGGCCCGAGGACGCAGTATTTT. This sequence encodes CASRGGSGGPRTQYF. The chain has TRBV2 and TRBJ2-3; 9 positions match TRBD2. V shed 6 bases, J shed 9 bases, and the junction held 13 bases outside the gene matches. The germline gives CDR1 SNHLY, CDR2 FYNNEI. This CDR3 comprises 15 residues.

This clonotype was counted between two and nine times. The V and J genes are TRBV19 and TRBJ1-2; D gene uncertain. Germline CDR1 reads LNHDA; CDR2 reads SQIVND (reference sequence). With 8 bases removed from V and 1 base from J, the gap between germline ends came to 8 bases. This CDR3 comprises 12 residues. CDR3 loop: CASSSNNYGYTF. The DNA of the CDR3 is TGTGCCAGTTCCTCCAATAACTATGGCTACACCTTC.

This clonotype has a count of ten or more. V is TRBV6-1 and J is TRBJ1-5; perhaps TRBD1 as D (6 bases). The V and J ends lost 5 bases and 4 bases respectively, with 9 bases between them. There are 13 residues in the CDR3. CDR1 and CDR2 (germline): MNHNS, SASEGT. The CDR3 reads CASSSGHNQPQHF. CDR3 DNA: TGTGCCAGCAGTTCGGGACATAATCAGCCCCAGCATTTT.

The gene calls are TRBV20-1 and TRBJ2-1; D is unresolved. The CDR3 sequence is 13 residues long. Per germline, CDR1 DFQATT and CDR2 SNEGSKA (reference sequence). V lost 0 bases and J 10 bases, leaving 13 bases between the germline ends. In DNA form, the CDR3 reads TGCAGTGCTAGAGATTGGACCCGCGGCGAGCAGTTCTTC. Amino acids: CSARDWTRGEQFF.

This clonotype was counted between two and nine times. CDR3 region: CASAGGTGGEKLFF. Written as DNA, the CDR3 is TGTGCCAGCGCAGGGGGGACAGGAGGAGAAAAACTGTTTTTT. The gene calls are TRBV7-9 and TRBJ1-4; 8 bases fit TRBD1. Trimming removed 8 bases from V and 8 bases from J; junction bases left unmatched: 10. CDR1 and CDR2 (germline): SEHNR, FQNEAQ (reference sequence). This CDR3 is 14 amino acids long.

The rearrangement joins TRBV6-2 or TRBV6-3 to TRBJ1-5, with TRBD1 identical over 7 bases. This CDR3 has 15 residues. The V and J ends lost 2 bases and 7 bases, in that order; junction bases with no gene match: 8. Germline V gene sequence: CDR1 MNHEY, CDR2 SVGEGT. The CDR3 sequence is CASSYDRVKGQPQHF. For the CDR3, the DNA is TGTGCCAGCAGTTACGACAGGGTAAAGGGACAGCCCCAGCATTTT.

This clonotype was detected many times. The J gene is TRBJ1-1, the V gene TRBV12-3 or TRBV12-4; 8 positions match TRBD1. The junction had 4 bases not matched to a gene; V was cut back by 1 base and J by 3 bases. CDR3 length equals 15 residues. This chain's CDR3 is CASSLEDRGDTEAFF. CDR3 DNA: TGTGCCAGCAGTTTAGAAGACAGGGGTGACACTGAAGCTTTCTTT.